This TCR beta chain is drawn from a study of glioma-infiltrating T cells after dendritic cell vaccination. Background on the study: Between about 2003 and 2013, patients got autologous tumor lysate-pulsed dendritic cell vaccines. Monocyte-derived dendritic cells, cultured seven days with IL-4 and GM-CSF, were pulsed with autologous tumor lysate.

Study conclusions and caveats: Higher TCR clonality did not directly relate to longer survival.

PBMC were collected before vaccination, two weeks after the third vaccination, and at progression. Comments on this clone: As yet, its antigen is unknown.

Assay used: immunoSEQ multiplex PCR; TCRdb lists only in-frame clones, some missing. The sample gives more than 60,000 clones, 82% of which show up once; under 10% is in the top ten. Sequenced material: blood, taken before dendritic cell vaccination. This TCR was recovered from a human donor with glioblastoma.

CDR3 DNA: TGCGCCAGCAGCTCTGTGACAGGTACGGGTGAGCAGTTCTTC. Its protein product is CASSSVTGTGEQFF. V and J are TRBV5-1 and TRBJ2-1; D is possibly TRBD1 (6 bases). The CDR3 covers 14 residues. CDR1 SGHRS and CDR2 YFSETQ come from the germline V gene. The V gene lost 3 bases and the J gene lost 9 bases, with 16 bases spanning the gap.